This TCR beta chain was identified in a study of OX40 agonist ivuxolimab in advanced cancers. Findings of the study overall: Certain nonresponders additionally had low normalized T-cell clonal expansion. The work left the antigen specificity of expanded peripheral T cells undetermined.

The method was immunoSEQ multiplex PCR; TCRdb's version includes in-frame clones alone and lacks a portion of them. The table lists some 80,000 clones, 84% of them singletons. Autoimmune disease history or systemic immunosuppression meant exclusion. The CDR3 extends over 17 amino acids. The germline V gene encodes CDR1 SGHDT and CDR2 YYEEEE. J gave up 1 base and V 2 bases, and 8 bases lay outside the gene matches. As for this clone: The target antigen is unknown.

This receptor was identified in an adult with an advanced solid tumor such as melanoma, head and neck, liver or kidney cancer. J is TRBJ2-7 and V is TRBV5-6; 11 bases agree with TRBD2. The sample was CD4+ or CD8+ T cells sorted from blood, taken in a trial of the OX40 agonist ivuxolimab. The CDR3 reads CASSFWGLAEPSYEQYF. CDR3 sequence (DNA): TGTGCCAGCAGCTTTTGGGGACTAGCGGAACCATCCTACGAGCAGTACTTC.